The clone carrying this TCR beta chain appeared a few times. What it recognizes is unknown. Because it lacks the conserved phenylalanine or tryptophan at the end, this CDR3 is likely a read error. The limits of the CDR3 on the DNA are not certain, so only TCRdb's listed CDR3 is given. Clones were read by immunoSEQ multiplex PCR, and TCRdb kept only the in-frame ones, dropping some. The data hold approximately 30,000 clones, with under 60% observed a single time. The sample comes from a study of early stage breast cancer tumors. Study in general: Samples were sequenced at 7.5 to 10-fold average coverage.

The CDR3 contains 9 residues when both ends are counted. In germline, CDR1 is MNHEY, CDR2 SMNVEV (reference sequence). The study's findings and limits: Tumor and normal breast were distinguished via blood comparison in about 85% of the 16 patients. Compared with adjacent normal breast, tumors showed about 2.4-fold denser, more clonal T cells. Commonly generated sequences made up most enriched TCRB sequences shared between patients.

Sequenced material: breast tumor tissue. The chain recombines TRBV27 with TRBJ2-7; whether TRBD2, the table's D call, matches the DNA was not checked. The receptor was isolated from a person in their fifties or sixties with breast cancer. CDR3 amino acids: CASSFAPRN.